A single sample gave rise to the 13 T cell receptor beta chains below, sequenced in a study of CD4+ T cells in melanoma. This table comes from immunoSEQ multiplex PCR, and its TCRdb copy is limited to in-frame clones, with some not included. The repertoire holds 52,000 or so clones, with over 60% as singletons. The sample consisted of tumor tissue. These receptors all come from a human donor with melanoma.

V and J are TRBV6-6 and TRBJ2-5; 7 nucleotides align to TRBD2. Germline V CDR1 and CDR2: MNHNY, SVGAGI (reference sequence). The CDR3 is 14 amino acids. The J segment lost 2 bases and the V segment lost 6 bases, leaving 6 bases of the junction unmatched. The CDR3 DNA reads as TGTGCCAGCAGATTCATAGCGGGTCAAGAGACCCAGTACTTC. Protein product: CASRFIAGQETQYF.

The chain links TRBV4-1 to TRBJ1-3; D is perhaps TRBD1 (6 bases). The V and J ends lost 1 base and 4 bases respectively, with 11 bases between them. The CDR3 covers 15 residues. CDR1 MGHRA and CDR2 YSYEKL come from the germline V gene. Written as DNA, the CDR3 is TGCGCCAGCAGCCAAGGTCAGGGGTTGGGAAACACCATATATTTT. It codes for CASSQGQGLGNTIYF.

This chain links TRBV19 with TRBJ1-2; 11 bases line up with TRBD1. The CDR3 contains 17 residues. Germline CDR1 reads LNHDA; CDR2 reads SQIVND (reference sequence). V trimming: 3 bases; J trimming: 2 bases; junction bases outside the gene matches: 8. The CDR3 nucleotides read TGTGCCAGTAGTATCCCCGGACAGGGGGCCTCCAACTATGGCTACACCTTC. Translation gives CASSIPGQGASNYGYTF.

In its sample, this clone was seen once. This chain connects TRBV9 to TRBJ2-2; D not resolved. Trimming stripped 0 bases from V and 10 bases from J, with 16 bases between. The V gene's germline CDR1 is SGDLS and CDR2 YYNGEE. This CDR3 comprises 15 residues. The CDR3 DNA reads TGTGCCAGCAGCGTAGGCGAACAGCCGTTCTTGGAGCTGTTTTTT. It yields the protein CASSVGEQPFLELFF.

The chain recombines TRBV10-1 with TRBJ1-2; possibly TRBD1 for D (5 bases). The V and J ends lost 4 bases and 2 bases respectively, with 14 bases between them. CDR1 is WNHNN and CDR2 is SYGVQD in the germline V gene (reference sequence). This CDR3 is built from 15 residues. CDR3 sequence (DNA): TGCGCCAGCAGTGTCCCAGGGAGGCGCAACTATGGCTACACCTTC. Translated, it gives CASSVPGRRNYGYTF.

CDR3 in DNA: TGTGCCAGCTCACCGACAGTAACTAATGAAAAACTGTTTTTT. This codes for CASSPTVTNEKLFF. The rearrangement uses TRBV18 and TRBJ1-4; weak D call: TRBD1 (5 bases). Between the trimmed V and J ends, which lost 3 bases and 1 base, there was a span of 6 bases. The CDR3 contains 14 residues. Germline-derived CDR1 and CDR2 are KGHSH and LQKENI.

This chain connects TRBV9 to TRBJ1-1; 8 bases map to TRBD1. With V trimmed by 4 bases and J by 8 bases, 10 bases remained unmatched. CDR1 and CDR2 from the germline V gene are SGDLS and YYNGEE. This CDR3 has 14 residues. This chain's CDR3 is CASSSGQASAEAFF. The CDR3 coding sequence is TGTGCCAGCAGCTCGGGACAGGCTTCGGCGGAAGCTTTCTTT.

The DNA of the CDR3 is TGTGCCAGCAGTCACGATGGGACAGCCCTTACGTTCTATGGCTACACCTTC. Residues: CASSHDGTALTFYGYTF. The J gene is TRBJ1-2, the V gene TRBV27; 7 bases align to TRBD1. J was trimmed by 4 bases and V by 5 bases; bases with no gene match: 16. The CDR3 totals 17 residues. CDR1 is MNHEY, CDR2 SMNVEV, per germline (reference sequence).

The V call is TRBV7-9, the J call TRBJ1-5; D uncertain. V lost 1 base, J lost 6 bases, and 4 bases lay in between. Germline loops: CDR1 SEHNR, CDR2 FQNEAQ (reference sequence). This CDR3 spans 12 amino acids. CDR3 DNA: TGTGCCAGCAGCTTAGGGGCTCAGCCCCAGCATTTT. Translated: CASSLGAQPQHF.

V is TRBV7-9 and J is TRBJ1-2; D is unresolved. This CDR3 region has 13 residues. Trimming took off 1 base at V and 8 bases at J, with 11 bases between the two ends. From germline, CDR1 is SEHNR and CDR2 FQNEAQ (reference sequence). The CDR3 protein is CASSLESRSGYTF. The CDR3 DNA reads as TGTGCCAGCAGCTTAGAGTCCCGGAGCGGCTACACCTTC.

This rearrangement joins TRBV9 to TRBJ2-7; D unresolved. The CDR3 contains 13 residues. The germline CDR1 and CDR2 sequences are SGDLS and YYNGEE. V lost 3 bases and J lost 6, with 13 bases in between. The CDR3 is CASSDNSFLEQYF. CDR3 DNA sequence: TGTGCCAGCAGCGACAACAGTTTCCTCGAGCAGTACTTC.

In its sample, this clone was seen once. This chain links TRBV9 with TRBJ2-1; D is possibly TRBD1 or TRBD2 (5 bases each). Germline loops: CDR1 SGDLS, CDR2 YYNGEE. Deletions cut 3 bases from V and 0 bases from J, with 13 bases between. The length of the CDR3 is 16 residues. CDR3 sequence (DNA): TGTGCCAGCAGCGCACGCTCAGGGAGCTCCTACAATGAGCAGTTCTTC. Protein sequence: CASSARSGSSYNEQFF. The entire variable domain, with the rest obtained from reference TRBV9 and TRBJ2-1, is as follows: DSGVTQTPKHLITATGQRVTLRCSPRSGDLSVYWYQQSLDQGLQFLIQYYNGEERAKGNILERFSAQQFPDLHSELNLSSLELGDSALYFCASSARSGSSYNEQFFGPGTRLTVL.

The CDR3 nucleotides read TGTGCCAGCAGCTATACAGGGGAGGCCTCTGGAAACACCATATATTTT. Its translation is CASSYTGEASGNTIYF. J is TRBJ1-3 and V is TRBV5-6; 7 nucleotides align to TRBD1. The CDR3 sequence is 16 residues long. CDR1 is SGHDT, CDR2 YYEEEE, per germline. Unmatched junction bases numbered 6, after V lost 3 bases and J lost 0 bases.